This T cell receptor beta chain was recovered during a study of Ad26.COV2.S vaccination and SARS-CoV-2 variants listed by TCRdb under 2021. Regarding the complete study: Vaccine-arm donors were drawn from COV1001, a multicentre, randomized, double-blind, placebo-controlled phase I-IIa trial of Ad26.COV2.S in healthy adults. Ad26.COV2.S was administered intramuscularly at a dose of 5x10^10 or 1x10^11 viral particles, either as one shot or as two shots given 56 days apart. The specificity and breadth of SARS-CoV-2-reactive T cell receptors after Ad26.COV2.S vaccination were assessed by TCRbeta repertoire sequencing. The TCR-sequenced set comprised about 32 samples: around 20 Ad26.COV2.S vaccine recipients, 5 placebo recipients and 8 SARS-CoV-2 convalescent individuals. Participants in the trial were split at random into five groups of five each, receiving low-dose or high-dose Ad26.COV2.S once or twice, or else placebo on both occasions. Blinding of investigators to trial group allocation was maintained during experiments and outcome assessment.

TCRbeta CDR3 regions were sequenced with the immunoSEQ Assay. After extraction, genomic DNA underwent amplification by bias-controlled multiplex PCR, followed by high-throughput sequencing. As for the authors' bioinformatics: Collapsing and filtering of sequences were performed to quantify the absolute abundance of each unique TCRbeta CDR3 region. T cell fraction was estimated by normalization of TCRbeta template counts to usable DNA, with usable DNA being measured through amplification of reference genes present in all nucleated cells. Repertoire TCRs were annotated as SARS-CoV-2-specific by exact matching of V gene, CDR3 amino acid sequence and J gene to a known reactive TCR set. The reference SARS-CoV-2 TCR set was derived from MIRA and filtered for enrichment in COVID-19-positive ImmuneCODE repertoires, a step that removed public or cross-reactive TCRs. Drawing on the MIRA antigens, annotated TCRs were analysed further at the level of specific ORF or position within ORF. Depth was the summed frequency of annotated unique rearrangements, while breadth was defined as annotated unique rearrangements over total unique productive rearrangements. Group comparisons of TCR breadth used two-sided Wilcoxon rank-sum tests. Here the immuneACCESS table is served through TCRdb, limited to in-frame sequences with V and J called. Missing clones are a known gap in these copies; in checked studies unresolved V genes cover under half, and the rest lacks a known reason. For V, J and clone size, that table is used; D and trimming come from the DNA. This sample gives 300,000 to 400,000 clones in total; 70% to 90% of them show up just once. Together, the top ten hold around 3.3% of the sample.

As for this clone: Its antigen remains undetermined. Nothing much larger sits one base from this clone, and base qualities are not available.

Per the publication, the treatment or condition label means: about 20 received Ad26.COV2.S at low or high dose, single or two shots; roughly five received placebo; per-sample allocation not given. For vaccine and placebo recipients, the sequenced repertoires came from samples collected on day 63 after the first injection. Between 29 July and 7 August 2020, Cohort 1b enrolled some 25 adults aged 18-55 years at one site in Boston, USA. As a vaccine, Ad26.COV2.S was a replication-incompetent adenovirus type 26 vector that expressed a prefusion-stabilized SARS-CoV-2 spike protein derived from the original Wuhan strain. Results and caveats for the whole study, not just this receptor: Substantial breadth of spike-specific CD8+ and CD4+ T cell responses was reported after vaccination. Non-spike TCR breadth was comparable between vaccine and placebo recipients, consistent with the vaccine containing only spike. The authors noted that total T cell responses may have been underestimated by the TCR breadth and depth analyses. The study was not powered for comparison of responses between vaccine doses or regimens. Ad26.COV2.S recipients had higher spike-specific TCR breadth than placebo recipients (P = 0.0014).

This TCR was sampled from a person between 18 and 60 years old who received the Ad26.COV2.S COVID-19 vaccine or a placebo. The sample in question was peripheral blood, obtained in a trial of Ad26.COV2.S vaccine versus placebo.

The CDR3 amino acid sequence is: CATCPGTGIADTQYF. The DNA sequence follows: TGTGCCACCTGCCCCGGGACAGGGATCGCAGATACGCAGTATTTT. The chain is made from TRBV24-1 and TRBJ2-3; TRBD1 aligns with 9 central bases. CDR1 and CDR2, looked up from the germline V gene, are KGHDR and SFDVKD. Its CDR3 holds 15 amino acids, cysteine through phenylalanine. Just CDR3 DNA is preserved here, 45 bases in frame from base 1. At the junction V is shortened by 9 bases and J by 4 bases; bases outside the gene matches: 10.